This T cell receptor beta chain is drawn from a study of T cells in Graves' hyperthyroidism and ophthalmopathy. Germline values: CDR1 SQVTM, CDR2 ANQGSEA. The CDR3 sequence is 17 residues long. J was trimmed by 9 bases and V by 1 base; bases with no gene match: 15. Researchers amplified the TCR beta CDR3 regions from RNA transcripts. TCR CDR3 underwent first-round RT-PCR with the HTBI primer set. TCRdb reanalysed the multiplex PCR reads using MiXCR and keeps one entry per CDR3 protein. This sample has approximately 610,000 distinct CDR3 sequences, with over 12% found just once. The PBMCs were taken from approximately 9.7 ml of fresh peripheral blood.

The receptor was derived from a woman aged 40 to 50 with Graves' ophthalmopathy. Sequenced: blood. The rearrangement joins TRBV29-1 to TRBJ2-5; 12 bases align to TRBD2. The CDR3 reads CSVEGFSKRLAGAAQYF. DNA for the CDR3: TGCAGCGTTGAAGGTTTTAGTAAACGACTAGCGGGGGCGGCCCAGTACTTC.